The 23 T cell receptor beta chains presented below share a single source sample, sequenced in a study of cytotoxic CD8 clonotypes in ibrutinib-treated CLL. Sequenced by immunoSEQ multiplex PCR; TCRdb stores in-frame clones only, minus some. The sample lists over 65,000 clones; about 64% were seen once. This specimen consisted of PBMCs, obtained after 12 months of ibrutinib treatment. Receptors originate from a human donor with chronic lymphocytic leukemia.

This clone appeared a few times. The chain couples TRBV6-4 to TRBJ1-2; D is undetermined. The CDR3 consists of 12 residues. Germline lookup yields CDR1 MRHNA and CDR2 SNTAGT. The germline V and J ends were trimmed by 4 bases and 7 bases, with 10 bases remaining between them. The CDR3 coding sequence is TGTGCCAGCAGTGCCCGCGGAGGTGGCTACACCTTC. Its translation is CASSARGGGYTF.

V is TRBV2 and J is TRBJ2-5; 9 nucleotides line up with TRBD1. The CDR3 has 14 amino acids. The germline V gene has CDR1 SNHLY and CDR2 FYNNEI. After removal of 6 bases from V and 2 bases from J, the junction contained 4 bases not matched to a gene. CDR3 DNA sequence: TGTGCCAGCAGACCCGGGACAGGGCAAGAGACCCAGTACTTC. It yields the protein CASRPGTGQETQYF.

This chain joins TRBV10-2 and TRBJ1-3; TRBD1 matches at 8 bases. The V segment lost 1 base and the J segment 0 bases; nucleotides outside the gene matches: 5. Germline CDR1 is WSHSY and CDR2 is SAAADI. This CDR3 has 17 amino acids. The CDR3 spells CASSEFGQGPSGNTIYF. For the CDR3, the DNA is TGCGCCAGCAGTGAGTTTGGACAGGGCCCCTCTGGAAACACCATATATTTT.

This chain links TRBV9 with TRBJ2-7; D is undetermined. Germline CDR1 SGDLS, CDR2 YYNGEE. There are 13 residues in the CDR3. Trimming shortened V by 4 bases and J by 0 bases, and 8 bases separated the two germline ends. The chain's CDR3 is CASSLEPSYEQYF. Written as DNA, the CDR3 is TGTGCCAGCAGCCTGGAACCCTCCTACGAGCAGTACTTC.

The rearrangement joins TRBV4-3 to TRBJ1-2, with D tentatively TRBD1 (6 bases). This CDR3 has 14 residues. V was pared by 0 bases and J by 8 bases, with 13 bases between. Germline V lookup: CDR1 LGHNA, CDR2 YSLEER. CDR3 in DNA: TGCGCCAGCAGCCAAGACGTGGGGGGCTGGGGCTACACCTTC. Translated: CASSQDVGGWGYTF.

The V and J genes are TRBV5-1 and TRBJ1-1; 9 nucleotides match TRBD1. CDR1 SGHRS and CDR2 YFSETQ come from the germline V gene. The CDR3 is made up of 16 amino acids. V lost 5 bases, J lost 4 bases, and 12 bases stayed unmatched. CDR3 loop: CASSFSPGQGSTEAFF. CDR3 DNA: TGCGCCAGCAGTTTTTCCCCGGGACAGGGTTCCACTGAAGCTTTCTTT.

The chain combines TRBV5-1 with TRBJ1-3; 9 bases align to TRBD1. Germline V gene lookup returns CDR1 SGHRS and CDR2 YFSETQ. Trimming took 2 bases from V and 5 from J; bases not matched to a gene: 14. The CDR3 is 18 residues long. The CDR3 DNA sequence: TGCGCCAGCAGCTTTTCAAATACAGGGGGCAGAAGGAGAAACACCATATATTTT. Its protein product is CASSFSNTGGRRRNTIYF.

This chain connects TRBV2 to TRBJ1-6; D is ambiguous. The CDR3 loop spans 15 amino acids. Germline V gene lookup returns CDR1 SNHLY and CDR2 FYNNEI. V was cut by 7 bases and J by 4 bases, with 14 bases left in between. The CDR3 region has the DNA TGTGCCAGCAACATCCTCGGGGATTATAATTCACCCCTCCACTTT. The encoded protein is CASNILGDYNSPLHF.

This chain joins TRBV5-5 and TRBJ2-7, with D possibly TRBD2 on 6 matching bases. The CDR3 has 15 amino acids. Germline assignment: CDR1 SGHKS and CDR2 YYEKEE (reference sequence). Between the trimmed V and J ends, which lost 4 bases and 5 bases, there was a span of 19 bases. For the CDR3, the DNA is TGTGCCAGCAGCCCCTCGTGGGGGGTTCGGAACGAGCAGTACTTC. It is translated as CASSPSWGVRNEQYF.

The chain couples TRBV2 to TRBJ2-4; D ambiguous. V lost 6 bases and J lost 0, with 9 bases in between. Germline lookup yields CDR1 SNHLY and CDR2 FYNNEI. The CDR3 has 14 amino acids. The CDR3, as DNA: TGTGCCAGCAGCGCCAGACTAGCCAAAAACATTCAGTACTTC. Translation gives CASSARLAKNIQYF. Using reference TRBV2 and TRBJ2-4 for the parts outside the CDR3, the full variable domain is EPEVTQTPSHQVTQMGQEVILRCVPISNHLYFYWYRQILGQKVEFLVSFYNNEISEKSEIFDDQFSVERPDGSNFTLKIRSTKLEDSAMYFCASSARLAKNIQYFGAGTRLSVL.

The genes are TRBV25-1 and TRBJ2-3; TRBD2 might be the D (5 bases). The V and J ends lost 4 bases and 6 bases respectively, with 20 bases between them. This CDR3 has 16 amino acids. Germline V lookup: CDR1 MGHDK, CDR2 SYGVNS. CDR3 bases: TGTGCCAGCAGTGCGGTGGGTATGTTTCGGGGTGATACGCAGTATTTT. This translates into CASSAVGMFRGDTQYF. Looking up the rest from reference TRBV25-1 and TRBJ2-3 gives the full variable domain: EADIYQTPRYLVIGTGKKITLECSQTMGHDKMYWYQQDPGMELHLIHYSYGVNSTEKGDLSSESTVSRIRTEHFPLTLESARPSHTSQYLCASSAVGMFRGDTQYFGPGTRLTVL.

A few counts support this clone. The gene calls are TRBV10-1 and TRBJ2-7; no definite D call. The germline V and J ends were trimmed by 10 bases and 3 bases, with 22 bases remaining between them. Germline-derived CDR1 and CDR2 are WNHNN and SYGVQD (reference sequence). CDR3 length equals 15 residues. The CDR3 reads CAIPSRAGHLYEQYF. The DNA for the CDR3 is TGCGCCATCCCCTCCCGGGCTGGCCACCTCTACGAGCAGTACTTC.

The chain carries TRBV28 and TRBJ1-2, with 12 bases aligning to TRBD1. After removal of 8 bases from V and 4 bases from J, the junction contained 8 bases not matched to a gene. CDR1 and CDR2 (germline): MDHEN, SYDVKM. The CDR3 runs 15 residues. CDR3 sequence: CASLSGTGGSYGYTF. In DNA form, the CDR3 reads TGTGCCAGCCTCAGTGGGACAGGGGGCAGCTATGGCTACACCTTC.

V usage is TRBV27 and J usage is TRBJ1-2; D is unresolved. Looked up from germline, CDR1 is MNHEY and CDR2 is SMNVEV (reference sequence). Deletions cut 4 bases from V and 2 bases from J, with 5 bases between. The CDR3 totals 12 residues. CDR3 region: CASSSLNYGYTF. The CDR3 DNA reads as TGTGCCAGCAGTTCTCTAAACTATGGCTACACCTTC.

The CDR3 loop is CASSYSRQDGYTF. The CDR3 nucleotides are TGTGCCAGCAGTTACTCGAGACAGGATGGCTACACCTTC. The chain employs TRBV6-5 and TRBJ1-2; D may be TRBD1 (6 bases). The CDR3 contains 13 residues. The V end was cut by 0 bases, the J end by 6 bases, with 8 bases between. Germline V gene sequence: CDR1 MNHEY, CDR2 SVGAGI.

The chain carries TRBV5-4 and TRBJ2-5; the D gene is possibly TRBD2 (5 bases). Looked up from germline, CDR1 is SGHNT and CDR2 is YYREEE (reference sequence). Between the trimmed V and J ends, which lost 4 bases and 5 bases, there was a span of 21 bases. This CDR3 region has 16 residues. CDR3 sequence: CASSEGGAAGPETQYF. CDR3 in DNA: TGTGCCAGCAGCGAGGGCGGCGCTGCGGGTCCGGAGACCCAGTACTTC. Full variable domain (remainder filled in from reference TRBV5-4 and TRBJ2-5): ETGVTQSPTHLIKTRGQQVTLRCSSQSGHNTVSWYQQALGQGPQFIFQYYREEENGRGNFPPRFSGLQFPNYSSELNVNALELDDSALYLCASSEGGAAGPETQYFGPGTRLLVL.

This clone was recorded once. The genes are TRBV30 and TRBJ2-1; 7 positions agree with TRBD2. The CDR3 is made up of 16 amino acids. CDR1 and CDR2 from the germline V gene are GTSNPN and SVGIG (reference sequence). Germline trimming cut 0 bases from V and 2 bases from J; bases unmatched to any gene: 7. CDR3 coding DNA: TGTGCCTGGAGTGTACAACTAGCGAAAACCTACAATGAGCAGTTCTTC. Its translation is CAWSVQLAKTYNEQFF.

Within the sample, this clone is medium-sized (0.01 to 0.1%). CDR3 bases: TGCGCCAGCAGCTCGGATAAAGACAGGGCGGTCCCCTACGAGCAGTACTTC. Its protein is CASSSDKDRAVPYEQYF. The chain uses TRBV5-1 and TRBJ2-7; TRBD1 aligns across 7 bases. Germline assignment: CDR1 SGHRS and CDR2 YFSETQ. Trimming took 3 bases from V and 2 from J; bases not matched to a gene: 14. The CDR3 contains 17 residues.

The CDR3 coding sequence is TGTGCCAGCAAAGTGGGGGGGAGAGCCTACGAGCAGTACTTC. Translation: CASKVGGRAYEQYF. V and J are TRBV6-6 and TRBJ2-7, with 7 nucleotides matching TRBD2. The germline gives CDR1 MNHNY, CDR2 SVGAGI (reference sequence). The CDR3 length is 14 residues. V trimming: 7 bases; J trimming: 2 bases; junction bases outside the gene matches: 8.

CDR3 DNA sequence: TGTGCCAGCAGCTTAACTAGCGATGGAACCGGGGAGCTGTTTTTT. This sequence encodes CASSLTSDGTGELFF. The gene calls are TRBV7-7 and TRBJ2-2; TRBD2 aligns across 7 bases. V trimming: 2 bases; J trimming: 5 bases; junction bases outside the gene matches: 5. The CDR3 spans 15 residues. Per the germline V gene, CDR1 is SSHAT and CDR2 is FNYEAQ (reference sequence).

The chain combines TRBV10-1 with TRBJ1-5; perhaps TRBD1 as D (6 bases). Trimming shortened V by 0 bases and J by 3 bases, and 12 bases separated the two germline ends. This CDR3 is 16 amino acids long. CDR1 and CDR2 (germline): WNHNN, SYGVQD (reference sequence). DNA of the CDR3: TGCGCCAGCAGTGAGTCGGGACATCTCTTCAATCAGCCCCAGCATTTT. It specifies CASSESGHLFNQPQHF.

The chain employs TRBV29-1 and TRBJ1-1; tentative D call: TRBD1 (6 bases). Germline CDR1 and CDR2: SQVTM and ANQGSEA. The CDR3 is 12 residues long. Deletions cut 7 bases from V and 1 base from J, with 10 bases between. The chain's CDR3 is CSARTANTEAFF. The CDR3 DNA is TGCAGCGCCCGGACAGCGAACACTGAAGCTTTCTTT.

The chain uses TRBV7-6 and TRBJ2-3, with D perhaps being TRBD1 or TRBD2 (5 bases each). V was clipped by 6 bases and J by 5 bases, with 24 bases between them. There are 17 residues in the CDR3. The germline V gene has CDR1 SGHVS and CDR2 FNYEAQ. CDR3 in amino acids: CASRAYTGTVRGDTQYF. The CDR3 DNA reads TGTGCCAGCAGGGCATATACCGGGACGGTGAGGGGAGATACGCAGTATTTT.